The sequence of this T cell receptor beta chain was determined in a study of shared clonotypes between healthy human individuals (TCRdb year 2020). In terms of the full investigation: The cohort comprised a couple of women and three men aged 18 to 49 years. Blood TCR repertoires of five healthy adults were deeply sequenced to estimate repertoire size and the extent of clonotype sharing between individuals. Each donor's leukapheresis produced roughly between roughly 0.85 and 9.5 billion PBMCs. Libraries were prepared and TCR repertoires were sequenced by different laboratories using diverse techniques, in order to increase sequencing depth and limit assay-specific biases. Per donor, three plates each were used for CD4 naive and CD4 memory, two for CD8 naive, and one for CD8 memory. Summary of the overall study and its limitations: Sampling was restricted to blood, and TCR repertoires in tissue are likely to differ from TCR repertoires in blood. The small number of donors limited the genetic and exposure-history diversity represented. Pairwise subsampling indicated that sequencing depth was expected to affect the degree of clonotype sharing among donors. Incomplete sequencing was indicated by rarefaction of sorted-subset datasets, despite the large sequencing depth. When several donors were compared, the shared fraction of clonotypes was about 5% for naive CD4, over 3% for naive CD8, about 2.4% for memory CD4, and 0.35% to 0.4% for memory CD8. Naive subsets generally had larger estimated clonotype richness than memory subsets. Compared with non-shared clonotypes, clonotypes shared by all four sorted-subset donors had higher generation probabilities.

Using the deep immunoSEQ assay, TCR CDR3 regions were amplified from genomic DNA by multiplex PCR. For each cell subset, the extracted genomic DNA was distributed evenly across all wells of several immunoSEQ 96-well plates, and each plate served as one replicate. For sorted subsets, about 220 ng of genomic DNA, equivalent to 30,000 or so T cell genomes, went into each replicate PCR. Purified libraries were measured with a Qubit 3.0 fluorometer, size-checked on a Bioanalyzer 2100, and measured again with the KAPA Library Quantification kit. Each immunoSEQ 96-well plate was sequenced on its own single-read 150-cycle Illumina NextSeq 550 flow cell. The original pipeline was this. Because the immunoSEQ output held only junctional sequences and lacked quality scores, the filtering could not match the filtering applied to full-length reads. Sequences were annotated with PyIR, a Python wrapper for IgBLAST v1.9, using IMGT germline references to assign V/J genes and CDR3. Any read was removed if the V/J assignment was weak (E-value above 1e-6), the CDR3 was missing, or the read contained stop codons, out-of-frame junctions, or ambiguous translated residues. V3J clonotypes were defined as sequences sharing an identical inferred V gene, J gene, and CDR3 amino acid sequence. Percentage overlap between repertoires was computed as shared unique clonotypes divided by the size of the smaller repertoire. Richness of each repertoire was evaluated using RTK rarefaction, the Chao1 estimator, and Recon v2.1 estimates of unobserved clonotypes. OLGA was used to compute generation probabilities for all TCRbeta clonotypes that the gDNA method yielded from a handful of donors. This immuneACCESS table, as held by TCRdb, lists in-frame sequences with V and J called but not all clones. Of the missing ones, under half trace to an unresolved V gene in checked studies; the others have no known cause. That table is the source of V, J and clone size, and D and trimming were worked out from the DNA. In all, the sample holds roughly 680,000 clones, and over 60% of those were seen once. The ten largest clones take up under 2% of the sample.

Healthy HIV-negative adults with no recently reported acute infections or vaccinations were included as donors. All donors were Caucasian adults living in Nashville, Tennessee, USA. CD4+ T cells were enriched by magnetic negative selection, after which naive cells were positively selected on CD45RA and the negative fraction was taken as the memory subset. After blood collection by leukapheresis, PBMCs were isolated using Ficoll-Histopaque density gradient centrifugation and then cryopreserved in the vapor phase of liquid nitrogen. Purity and quantity of every magnetically sorted T cell population were checked by analytical flow cytometry. Genomic DNA was isolated from every sorted fraction and measured by UV absorbance on a Nanodrop 2000c. V is cut by 2 bases and J by 0 bases, and the space between the germline ends is 12 bases. Looking up the germline V gene (reference sequence) yields CDR1 WNHNN and CDR2 SYGVQD. The CDR3 holds 16 amino acids from the cysteine to the phenylalanine. Only the CDR3 portion is preserved as DNA: 48 bases, with reading frame beginning at the first base.

As to this clone: Its antigen has not been determined. Base quality data are lacking; no much larger clone is found one base away.

The sample taken for sequencing was memory CD4+ T cells sorted from blood. What this sample's cell subset or site label stands for: CD45RA-negative fraction. The chain couples TRBV10-1 to TRBJ2-3; TRBD2 is possibly the D segment (5 matching bases). The sequence came from a woman between 25 and 40 years old in good health. This receptor carries the CDR3 CASSEPGLGSTDTQYF. The sequenced DNA is TGCGCCAGCAGTGAGCCCGGACTCGGGAGCACAGATACGCAGTATTTT.